These T cell receptor beta chains were read from a single sample in a study of vaccination effects on CD4 cells after COVID-19. Their antigens remain unidentified. Profiled with immunoSEQ multiplex PCR; TCRdb holds only in-frame clones, not every one. The sample holds 45,000 to 55,000 clones; about 70% are singletons and the top ten take 7%. The starting material was CD4+ T cells from PBMCs cultured without peptide, obtained after COVID-19 vaccination. Receptors originate from a human donor who received a COVID-19 vaccine. Both conserved end residues are part of each CDR3. Each record gives: J gene, D gene, clone size, V gene, CDR3 DNA, CDR3 protein. A D gene is named only where the DNA matches it firmly. Clone size is given for some rows only: seen once, a few or many times, or a class if the clone is expanded.

J: TRBJ1-6; D: NA; size: NA; V: TRBV28; DNA: TGTGCCAGCTTCGTCGGCTTAACTGGTTCACCCCTCCACTTT; CDR3: CASFVGLTGSPLHF
J: TRBJ2-5; D: NA; size: NA; V: TRBV27; DNA: TGTGCCAGCAGTGGACAGATAACTGGGACCCAGTACTTC; CDR3: CASSGQITGTQYF
J: TRBJ1-2; D: NA; size: NA; V: TRBV3-1/TRBV3-2; DNA: TGTGCCAGCAGCCGCCTAGGTGAGGATGGCTACACCTTC; CDR3: CASSRLGEDGYTF
J: TRBJ1-3; D: NA; size: NA; V: TRBV19; DNA: TGTGCCAGTAGCCTAGAAACAGGCTTAGCTGGAAACACCATATATTTT; CDR3: CASSLETGLAGNTIYF
J: TRBJ1-5; D: NA; size: NA; V: TRBV6-5; DNA: TGTGCCACCAGAGGGGGGATCAATCAGCCCCAGCATTTT; CDR3: CATRGGINQPQHF
J: TRBJ2-1; D: TRBD1; size: NA; V: TRBV6-5; DNA: TGTGCCAGCAGCCGGGACAGGAGCTCCTACAATGAGCAGTTCTTC; CDR3: CASSRDRSSYNEQFF
J: TRBJ1-1; D: NA; size: few; V: TRBV5-4; DNA: TGTGCCAGCAGCCCGGTGGGGTACACTGAAGCTTTCTTT; CDR3: CASSPVGYTEAFF
J: TRBJ2-7; D: TRBD1; size: few; V: TRBV10-2; DNA: TGCGCCAGCAGCGAACAGGGGGCGCGGTACGAGCAGTACTTC; CDR3: CASSEQGARYEQYF
J: TRBJ2-5; D: TRBD1; size: NA; V: TRBV12-3/TRBV12-4; DNA: TGTGCCAGCAGTTTAGGACAGGGGGGGACCCAGTACTTC; CDR3: CASSLGQGGTQYF
J: TRBJ2-1; D: TRBD1; size: NA; V: TRBV27; DNA: TGTGCCAGCAGCCAGACAGGGCGGCCCTACAATGAGCAGTTCTTC; CDR3: CASSQTGRPYNEQFF
J: TRBJ2-1; D: NA; size: few; V: TRBV12-3/TRBV12-4; DNA: TGTGCCAGCAGTTTCTACAATGAGCAGTTCTTC; CDR3: CASSFYNEQFF
J: TRBJ2-1; D: NA; size: NA; V: TRBV6-1; DNA: TGTGCCAGCAGTGAATTAGGCCCGAAGACAGAGCAGTTCTTC; CDR3: CASSELGPKTEQFF
J: TRBJ2-1; D: NA; size: NA; V: TRBV12-3/TRBV12-4; DNA: TGTGCCAGCAGCCGCCGGGAGCAGTTCTTC; CDR3: CASSRREQFF
J: TRBJ1-6; D: NA; size: NA; V: TRBV19; DNA: TGTGCCAGTAGTATACAGGGTACTTTCGGAAAATCACCCCTCCACTTT; CDR3: CASSIQGTFGKSPLHF
J: TRBJ1-2; D: NA; size: NA; V: TRBV4-1; DNA: TGCGCCAGCAGCCAAGCCGAAGGTGTGGGGGGTGATGGCTACACCTTC; CDR3: CASSQAEGVGGDGYTF
J: TRBJ1-6; D: NA; size: few; V: TRBV5-1; DNA: TGCGCCAGCAGCTTGGAGCGAACGGACAATAATTCACCCCTCCACTTT; CDR3: CASSLERTDNNSPLHF
J: TRBJ2-6; D: NA; size: NA; V: TRBV2; DNA: TGTGCCAGCAGCCCCGACTCTGGGGCCAACGTCCTGACTTTC; CDR3: CASSPDSGANVLTF
J: TRBJ1-2; D: NA; size: NA; V: TRBV10-1; DNA: TGCGCCAGCAGTCCCAGGGGAGACTATGGCTACACCTTC; CDR3: CASSPRGDYGYTF
J: TRBJ2-1; D: TRBD2; size: NA; V: TRBV7-9; DNA: TGTGCCAGCAGTCTGGCGCTAGCGGGGGACTGGGAGCAGTTCTTC; CDR3: CASSLALAGDWEQFF
J: TRBJ1-1; D: NA; size: NA; V: TRBV6-6; DNA: TGTGCCAGCAGTTACGCAGGGTGGAGAACTGAAGCTTTCTTT; CDR3: CASSYAGWRTEAFF